This T cell receptor (beta chain) was profiled in a study of vaccination effects on CD4 cells after COVID-19. Study background: Expansion with viral peptide pools was applied to antigen-specific CD4+ T cells by the ViraFEST assay prior to sequencing. Everyone in the study got two shots of either the BNT162b2 or mRNA-1273 vaccine. In culture with approximately 10 IU/ml IL-2 and roughly 9.3 ug/ml peptides, PBMC were grown at a few million per well.

Assay used: immunoSEQ multiplex PCR; TCRdb lists only in-frame clones, some missing. Among over 65,000 clones listed, 70% to 80% were seen once. After roughly 10 days in culture, the CD4+ T cells were isolated. CDR1 is SGHAT, CDR2 FQNNGV, per germline. V dropped 1 base and J dropped 0 bases, with 4 bases sitting between them. The CDR3 contains 15 residues. General observations from the study: The study enrolled few convalescent patients and sampled no early post-infection timepoints.

Regarding this clone: Its target is not known.

The sequenced sample was CD4+ T cells from PBMCs cultured without peptide, obtained before COVID-19 vaccination. V is TRBV11-2 and J is TRBJ2-6; the D is unclear. The receptor was isolated from a human donor who received a COVID-19 vaccine. As DNA, the CDR3 is TGTGCCAGCAGCTTAGGGTACTCTGGGGCCAACGTCCTGACTTTC. Translating it yields CASSLGYSGANVLTF.